This T cell receptor (beta chain) was documented in a study of blood T cell repertoires in COVID-19. CDR1 PRHDT and CDR2 FYEKMQ come from the germline V gene (reference sequence). This CDR3 is built from 15 residues. V was clipped by 5 bases and J by 0 bases; unmatched bases: 4. TCRdb keeps only in-frame clones here, not all; method: immunoSEQ multiplex PCR. The sample holds about 440,000 clones, around nine tenths seen once. The receptor comes from a young woman with acute or convalescent COVID-19. The V and J genes are TRBV13 and TRBJ2-7; 10 nucleotides agree with TRBD1. The specimen was peripheral blood. CDR3 region: CASSTRTGGSYEQYF. Here the CDR3 DNA reads TGTGCCAGCAGCACCCGGACAGGGGGCTCCTACGAGCAGTACTTC.